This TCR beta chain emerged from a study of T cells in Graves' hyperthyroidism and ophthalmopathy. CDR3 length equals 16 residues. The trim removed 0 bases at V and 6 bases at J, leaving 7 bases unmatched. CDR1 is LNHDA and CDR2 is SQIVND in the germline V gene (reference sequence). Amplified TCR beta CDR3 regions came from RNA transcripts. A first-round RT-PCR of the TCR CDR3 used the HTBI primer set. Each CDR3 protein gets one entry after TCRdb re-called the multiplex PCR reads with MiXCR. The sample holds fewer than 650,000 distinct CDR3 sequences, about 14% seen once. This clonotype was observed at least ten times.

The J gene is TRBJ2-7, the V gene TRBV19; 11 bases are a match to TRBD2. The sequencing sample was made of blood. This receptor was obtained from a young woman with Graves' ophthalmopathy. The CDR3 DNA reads TGTGCCAGTAGTATAGATTCTCTAGCGGGAGGCTCCGAGCAGTACTTC. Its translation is CASSIDSLAGGSEQYF.